This TCR beta chain appears in the sequencing data of a study of T-cell reconstitution after alpha-beta-depleted transplantation in children. Broader study findings: At day 60, the high TCRbeta diversity found in some patients originated from recipient T cells and thymic progenitors that had survived. Several hundred expanded graft clones reportedly supplied alpha-beta T cells about two months after transplant. Fresh T-cell production supplied most of the T-cell counts and diversity seen one year after transplant.

The V and J ends lost 5 bases and 1 base respectively, with 5 bases between them. The CDR3 consists of 12 residues. Germline V gene lookup returns CDR1 SEHNR and CDR2 FQNEAQ (reference sequence). As it was prepared, the TCRbeta library received unique molecular identifiers. A single record per CDR3 protein comes from TCRdb applying MiXCR to the PCR reads. The profile covers about 190,000 distinct CDR3 sequences, with 11% appearing a single time and under 15% taken by the ten largest. This clonotype was found many times. Antigen unknown. The clonotype comes from a boy under 10 years old with acute myeloid leukemia, due to receive a stem cell transplant. The specimen was PBMCs, collected before TCRalphabeta/CD19-depleted stem cell transplant. The chain joins TRBV7-9 to TRBJ1-2; D not certain. CDR3 in amino acids: CASSQNNYGYTF. The DNA for the CDR3 is TGTGCCAGCAGCCAAAATAACTATGGCTACACCTTC.